These 25 T cell receptor beta chains came from one sample sequenced in a study of CD8 T cells in Susac syndrome. The RNA input was about 0.5 to 1 ug, and it was reverse transcribed with random hexamers. TCRdb independently ran MiXCR on the immunoSEQ multiplex PCR reads; one entry per CDR3 protein. The table has 150,000 to 200,000 distinct CDR3 sequences, around 96% seen once; the top ten hold 0.093%. Input material: CD4+ T cells from PBMCs. The receptors stem from a human donor with multiple sclerosis.

The rearrangement links TRBV6-4 to TRBJ1-2, with D possibly being TRBD1 (5 bases). The CDR3 is made up of 15 amino acids. V lost 3 bases and J 4 bases, leaving 15 bases between the germline ends. Germline loops: CDR1 MRHNA, CDR2 SNTAGT. The CDR3: CASSEGHGNIYGYTF. The CDR3 nucleotides are TGTGCCAGCAGTGAAGGACACGGGAATATCTATGGCTACACCTTC.

The chain has TRBV24-1 and TRBJ2-5, with D uncertain. Germline values: CDR1 KGHDR, CDR2 SFDVKD. The ends were cut back, 2 bases at V and 7 bases at J, with 19 bases in the middle. CDR3 length: 16 amino acids. The CDR3 is CATSDSTTGRVGTQYF. Written as DNA, the CDR3 is TGTGCCACCAGTGATTCCACCACCGGAAGGGTCGGGACCCAGTACTTC.

J is TRBJ1-4 and V is TRBV4-1; D not resolved. The CDR3 consists of 15 residues. Germline V gene sequence: CDR1 MGHRA, CDR2 YSYEKL. V was pared by 1 base and J by 7 bases, with 13 bases between. The CDR3 bases are TGCGCCAGCAGCCAAGTGGGCCTCGTGCCTGAAAAACTGTTTTTT. Protein: CASSQVGLVPEKLFF.

This sequence joins TRBV29-1 and TRBJ2-5, with TRBD2 as a possible D gene (5 bases). Germline V gene data show CDR1 as SQVTM and CDR2 as ANQGSEA. CDR3 size: 13 residues. Trimming pared 7 bases from V and 6 bases from J, leaving 18 bases between. CDR3 region: CSAARTGVQTQYF. The CDR3 bases are TGCAGCGCCGCACGGACCGGGGTACAGACCCAGTACTTC.

The CDR3 DNA follows: TGCAGTGCTAGAGCCAGTACGCGTCAGCCCCAGCATTTT. It codes for CSARASTRQPQHF. V usage is TRBV20-1 and J usage is TRBJ1-5; D gene uncertain. The V end was cut by 1 base, the J end by 6 bases, with 10 bases between. Looked up from germline, CDR1 is DFQATT and CDR2 is SNEGSKA (reference sequence). The CDR3 consists of 13 residues.

The chain combines TRBV5-1 with TRBJ2-5; 13 bases match TRBD2. The V and J ends lost 3 bases and 1 base, in that order; junction bases with no gene match: 3. Germline V gene data show CDR1 as SGHRS and CDR2 as YFSETQ. The CDR3 runs to 16 residues. The CDR3 nucleotides read TGCGCCAGCAGCTCCGGACTAGCGGGGGTCCAAGAGACCCAGTACTTC. This translates into CASSSGLAGVQETQYF.

The rearrangement uses TRBV2 and TRBJ2-7; D gene uncertain. The germline gives CDR1 SNHLY, CDR2 FYNNEI. The V end lost 4 bases, the J end lost 0 bases, and 10 bases lay between the germline ends. The CDR3 sequence is 14 residues long. The chain's CDR3 is CASSVAQSSYEQYF. DNA for the CDR3: TGTGCCAGCAGTGTCGCACAGTCCTCCTACGAGCAGTACTTC. The entire variable domain, with the rest obtained from reference TRBV2 and TRBJ2-7, is as follows: EPEVTQTPSHQVTQMGQEVILRCVPISNHLYFYWYRQILGQKVEFLVSFYNNEISEKSEIFDDQFSVERPDGSNFTLKIRSTKLEDSAMYFCASSVAQSSYEQYFGPGTRLTVT.

This clonotype was detected only once. This chain links TRBV25-1 with TRBJ2-7; D may be TRBD2 (7 bases). Trimming left V 1 base short and J 1 base short, with 14 bases between. This CDR3 spans 16 amino acids. Germline V gene data show CDR1 as MGHDK and CDR2 as SYGVNS. CDR3 in amino acids: CASSELEGRGSYEQYF. CDR3 in DNA: TGTGCCAGCAGTGAATTGGAGGGGAGGGGGTCCTACGAGCAGTACTTC.

The chain carries TRBV20-1 and TRBJ1-1; D uncertain. The V end lost 3 bases, the J end lost 7 bases, and 6 bases lay between the germline ends. Per germline, CDR1 DFQATT and CDR2 SNEGSKA (reference sequence). The CDR3 runs to 10 residues. The CDR3 DNA reads TGCAGTGCTAGGGGGAATGAAGCTTTCTTT. Amino acid sequence: CSARGNEAFF.

The CDR3 sequence: CASSPAPTRTDTQYF. CDR3 DNA: TGTGCCAGCAGCCCCGCCCCAACTAGGACAGATACGCAGTATTTT. The V gene is TRBV7-9, the J gene TRBJ2-3; tentatively, D is TRBD2 (5 bases). The CDR3 length is 15 residues. Germline CDR1 and CDR2: SEHNR and FQNEAQ (reference sequence). V shed 5 bases and J shed 3 bases, with 15 bases lying between them.

The V call is TRBV20-1, the J call TRBJ1-2; 7 bases are a match to TRBD1. Germline CDR1 is DFQATT and CDR2 is SNEGSKA (reference sequence). Trimming cost V 2 bases and J 0 bases; bases outside gene matches: 3. The CDR3 consists of 14 residues. The CDR3 coding sequence is TGCAGTGCTAGAAAGACAGGGACTAACTATGGCTACACCTTC. It specifies CSARKTGTNYGYTF.

The chain carries TRBV7-9 and TRBJ2-3, with 7 bases that match TRBD1. Germline CDR1 reads SEHNR; CDR2 reads FQNEAQ (reference sequence). The CDR3 totals 15 residues. The V and J ends lost 4 bases and 0 bases, in that order; junction bases with no gene match: 4. CDR3 bases: TGTGCCAGCAGCTCGACAGGGTCTAGCACAGATACGCAGTATTTT. Its protein is CASSSTGSSTDTQYF.

The rearrangement links TRBV20-1 to TRBJ1-2; D ambiguous. V lost 3 bases and J lost 6, with 5 bases in between. The CDR3 covers 10 residues. CDR1 is DFQATT and CDR2 is SNEGSKA in the germline V gene (reference sequence). The CDR3: CSARTDGYTF. Here the CDR3 DNA reads TGCAGTGCTAGGACTGATGGCTACACCTTC.

This clonotype was observed once. J is TRBJ1-2 and V is TRBV13, with 9 bases fitting TRBD1. CDR3 length: 14 amino acids. Losses at the gene ends were 3 bases for V and 8 bases for J; bases not matched to a gene: 7. The germline CDR1 and CDR2 sequences are PRHDT and FYEKMQ (reference sequence). The CDR3 here is CASSFRQGERGYTF. Written as DNA, the CDR3 is TGTGCCAGCAGCTTCCGACAGGGGGAAAGAGGCTACACCTTC.

The gene calls are TRBV20-1 and TRBJ2-7; 10 bases match TRBD2. This CDR3 is built from 12 residues. Germline V lookup: CDR1 DFQATT, CDR2 SNEGSKA (reference sequence). The CDR3 DNA reads as TGCAGCTGCTCTAGCGGGAGCAGCGAGCAGTACTTC. Translating gives CSCSSGSSEQYF.

The chain combines TRBV23-1 with TRBJ2-7; 9 bases agree with TRBD1. TRBV23-1 is placed among ORFs of uncertain function. V lost 4 bases and J lost 7; bases outside the gene matches: 5. The CDR3 runs to 13 residues. The CDR3, as DNA: TGCGCCAGCAGTCGCACAGGGGGCTGTGAGCAGTACTTC. It codes for CASSRTGGCEQYF.

The chain recombines TRBV29-1 with TRBJ2-7; maybe TRBD2 (6 bases). This CDR3 region has 15 residues. V was shortened by 6 bases and J by 7 bases, with 25 bases between the two germline ends. Germline V gene lookup returns CDR1 SQVTM and CDR2 ANQGSEA. CDR3 sequence reads: CSVVIRPAGSWEQYF. CDR3 sequence (DNA): TGCAGCGTCGTCATAAGACCGGCGGGGTCATGGGAGCAGTACTTC.

Here the CDR3 reads CATKTGNEQYF. The CDR3 coding sequence is TGTGCCACCAAAACAGGGAACGAGCAGTACTTC. The chain joins TRBV27 to TRBJ2-7, with D maybe TRBD1 (6 bases). Trimming pared 10 bases from V and 5 bases from J, leaving 12 bases between. The CDR3 covers 11 residues. Germline values: CDR1 MNHEY, CDR2 SMNVEV (reference sequence).

The gene calls are TRBV19 and TRBJ2-1; weak D call: TRBD1 (6 bases). The V gene lost 7 bases and the J gene lost 0 bases, with 13 bases spanning the gap. This CDR3 has 15 amino acids. CDR1 and CDR2 (germline): LNHDA, SQIVND (reference sequence). The CDR3 loop is CASTGTGFSYNEQFF. The CDR3 DNA sequence: TGTGCCAGTACCGGCACAGGGTTCTCCTACAATGAGCAGTTCTTC.

J is TRBJ1-5 and V is TRBV7-2; D remains unclear. The CDR3 is 14 amino acids. Germline-derived CDR1 and CDR2 are SGHTA and FQGNSA. Trimming cost V 8 bases and J 7 bases, with 18 bases left between them. DNA for the CDR3: TGTGCCAGCGCTAGTCTTACTAGCGGACAGCCCCAGCATTTT. This sequence encodes CASASLTSGQPQHF. The whole variable domain, remainder taken from reference TRBV7-2 and TRBJ1-5, is GAGVSQSPSNKVTEKGKDVELRCDPISGHTALYWYRQSLGQGLEFLIYFQGNSAPDKSGLPSDRFSAERTGGSVSTLTIQRTQQEDSAVYLCASASLTSGQPQHFGDGTRLSIL.

The chain employs TRBV11-3 and TRBJ2-1; tentative D call: TRBD1 (7 bases). Deletions cut 5 bases from V and 1 base from J, with 15 bases between. Germline V gives CDR1 SGHNT, CDR2 YENEEA. This CDR3 spans 16 amino acids. CDR3 in DNA: TGTGCCAGCAGCCCCAACCCAGGGGGGTCCTACAATGAGCAGTTCTTC. Its protein product is CASSPNPGGSYNEQFF.

The CDR3 spells CASSSRERIGELFF. The CDR3 DNA is TGTGCCAGCAGTTCCAGGGAACGGATCGGGGAGCTGTTTTTT. This chain uses TRBV28 with TRBJ2-2, with D possibly being TRBD1 (5 bases). With 4 bases removed from V and 7 bases from J, the gap between germline ends came to 13 bases. CDR3 length: 14 amino acids. Germline lookup yields CDR1 MDHEN and CDR2 SYDVKM.

The genes are TRBV29-1 and TRBJ2-7; 9 positions match TRBD1. CDR1 is SQVTM, CDR2 ANQGSEA, per germline. V trimming: 5 bases; J trimming: 3 bases; junction bases outside the gene matches: 5. The CDR3 runs 13 residues. In DNA, the CDR3 is TGCAGCGTTTCCGGGACAGGGATCTACGAGCAGTACTTC. This sequence encodes CSVSGTGIYEQYF.

The J gene is TRBJ2-7, the V gene TRBV12-3 or TRBV12-4; tentatively, D is TRBD2 (5 bases). CDR3 length: 14 amino acids. V was cut by 3 bases and J by 5 bases, with 14 bases left in between. The CDR3 nucleotides read TGTGCCAGCAGTTTGGACGGGGATTCCCACGAGCAGTACTTC. Translated: CASSLDGDSHEQYF.

The chain has TRBV4-1 and TRBJ2-5, with D perhaps TRBD1 (5 bases). Germline V lookup: CDR1 MGHRA, CDR2 YSYEKL. The CDR3 length is 13 residues. Trimming cost V 1 base and J 5 bases, with 8 bases left between them. The CDR3 DNA reads TGCGCCAGCAGCCAAGTAGCAGGGGAGACCCAGTACTTC. This gives the protein CASSQVAGETQYF.